This TCR beta chain was documented in a study of control samples from healthy donors and cancer patients. Germline V gives CDR1 SGHTA, CDR2 FQGNSA. The CDR3 length is 14 residues. The ends lost 5 bases at V and 0 bases at J; junction bases unmatched: 4. The protocol was immunoSEQ multiplex PCR, while the TCRdb copy is restricted to in-frame clones and leaves out a portion. The repertoire holds 100,000 to 150,000 clones, with roughly 92% as singletons. The source of this sequence is a man aged 18 to 29 in good health. The rearrangement links TRBV7-2 to TRBJ2-7; 7 bases are a match to TRBD2. Sequencing was performed on blood. The CDR3 reads CASSQPGGSYEQYF. CDR3 bases: TGTGCCAGCAGCCAACCGGGGGGCTCCTACGAGCAGTACTTC.